The 15 T cell receptor beta chains listed next were all sequenced from one sample in a study of early T cells in non-severe SARS-CoV-2 infection. MiXCR was run by TCRdb on the 5' RACE reads, yielding one entry per CDR3 protein. The data hold some 67,000 distinct CDR3 sequences, with about 12% observed a single time. The material sequenced was whole blood. These receptors were obtained from an adult who was a healthcare worker with PCR-confirmed SARS-CoV-2 infection or an uninfected control (not recorded which).

This clonotype was recorded many times. This chain links TRBV5-6 with TRBJ2-3; maybe TRBD2 (6 bases). Germline CDR1 reads SGHDT; CDR2 reads YYEEEE. Trimming cost V 4 bases and J 2 bases, with 14 bases left between them. The CDR3 runs 15 residues. The CDR3 loop is CASSPGVSYTDTQYF. In nucleotides, the CDR3 is TGTGCCAGCAGCCCGGGGGTCAGCTACACAGATACGCAGTATTTT.

This clonotype occurred a few times. The chain combines TRBV6-2 or TRBV6-3 with TRBJ2-3; 7 bases line up with TRBD2. The CDR3 spans 13 residues. Germline CDR1 reads MNHEY; CDR2 reads SVGEGT. The DNA for the CDR3 is TGTGCGGCGCGGGAGACGGGCACAGATACGCAGTATTTT. Amino acids: CAARETGTDTQYF.

In its sample, this clonotype was seen a few times. The chain has TRBV10-3 and TRBJ2-5; D might be TRBD1 (5 bases). The CDR3 is 12 amino acids. CDR1 and CDR2 from the germline V gene are ENHRY and SYGVKD. The ends were cut back, 7 bases at V and 4 bases at J, with 10 bases in the middle. CDR3 DNA sequence: TGTGCCATCAAAGGGGTTGGAGAGACCCAGTACTTC. Protein sequence: CAIKGVGETQYF.

The chain is built from TRBV7-8 and TRBJ2-3; D uncertain. The CDR3 loop spans 13 amino acids. Germline CDR1 SGHVS, CDR2 FQNEAQ. Deletions cut 5 bases from V and 5 bases from J, with 11 bases between. The CDR3: CASSAPRVDTQYF. DNA of the CDR3: TGTGCCAGCAGCGCCCCTAGGGTAGATACGCAGTATTTT.

This clonotype occurred many times. The rearrangement uses TRBV5-6 and TRBJ1-2; the match to TRBD1 covers 9 bases. This CDR3 is built from 19 residues. Germline values: CDR1 SGHDT, CDR2 YYEEEE. With 0 bases clipped from V and 2 bases from J, the junction kept 14 bases outside the gene matches. Here the CDR3 reads CASSLERGTGRFRNYGYTF. As DNA, the CDR3 is TGTGCCAGCAGCTTGGAACGGGGGACAGGGAGATTCCGAAACTATGGCTACACCTTC.

The chain uses TRBV4-2 and TRBJ2-3, with a possible D match to TRBD2 (6 bases). With 0 bases removed from V and 6 bases from J, the gap between germline ends came to 31 bases. In germline, CDR1 is LGHNA, CDR2 YNFKEQ. The CDR3 has 21 residues. CDR3 loop: CASSQDFPPNREPLMLDTQYF. CDR3 bases: TGTGCCAGCAGCCAAGATTTCCCCCCCAACCGGGAGCCCCTTATGTTGGATACGCAGTATTTT.

This clonotype has ten or more counts. The CDR3 protein is CASSQDRSLTKNIQYF. The DNA of the CDR3 is TGCGCCAGCAGCCAAGATCGGAGCCTAACCAAAAACATTCAGTACTTC. J is TRBJ2-4 and V is TRBV4-1; D remains ambiguous. Germline V gene sequence: CDR1 MGHRA, CDR2 YSYEKL. Trimming cost V 0 bases and J 2 bases, with 11 bases left between them. This CDR3 has 16 residues.

The chain combines TRBV2 with TRBJ2-3, with TRBD2 matching over 12 bases. The CDR3 is 14 residues long. Germline V gene lookup returns CDR1 SNHLY and CDR2 FYNNEI. J was trimmed by 4 bases and V by 7 bases; bases with no gene match: 3. The CDR3 DNA sequence: TGTGCCAGCAAGACTAGCGGGAGCTCAGATACGCAGTATTTT. It specifies CASKTSGSSDTQYF.

This clonotype was counted at least ten times. CDR3 amino acids: CASSLDGDRRTEQFF. The CDR3 DNA is TGCGCCAGCAGCTTGGATGGGGACCGAAGAACGGAGCAGTTCTTC. The rearrangement uses TRBV5-1 and TRBJ2-1, with D tentatively TRBD1 or TRBD2 (5 bases each). The CDR3 is made up of 15 amino acids. Germline V gives CDR1 SGHRS, CDR2 YFSETQ. The V and J ends lost 0 bases and 10 bases respectively, with 17 bases between them.

This rearrangement joins TRBV6-4 to TRBJ2-3; perhaps TRBD1 as D (6 bases). The CDR3 has 15 amino acids. V dropped 5 bases and J dropped 0 bases, with 12 bases sitting between them. Per germline, CDR1 MRHNA and CDR2 SNTAGT. CDR3 loop: CASSPDRFSTDTQYF. The DNA for the CDR3 is TGTGCCAGCAGTCCAGACAGGTTTAGCACAGATACGCAGTATTTT.

This chain joins TRBV11-2 and TRBJ2-7; 7 bases fit TRBD2. After removal of 0 bases from V and 3 bases from J, the junction contained 5 bases not matched to a gene. The CDR3 covers 15 residues. Germline V gives CDR1 SGHAT, CDR2 FQNNGV. In DNA, the CDR3 is TGTGCCAGCAGCTTAGAATGGGAGGGGCGCTACGAGCAGTACTTC. Amino acids: CASSLEWEGRYEQYF.

The V gene is TRBV20-1, the J gene TRBJ2-1; D not resolved. Germline lookup yields CDR1 DFQATT and CDR2 SNEGSKA (reference sequence). Trimming pared 4 bases from V and 8 bases from J, leaving 6 bases between. This CDR3 contains 10 residues. CDR3: CSAKGDEQFF. The CDR3 nucleotides are TGCAGTGCTAAAGGAGATGAGCAGTTCTTC.

The table lists this clonotype with many counts. The chain links TRBV9 to TRBJ2-3; D is perhaps TRBD1 (6 bases). This CDR3 region has 14 residues. The V and J ends lost 7 bases and 6 bases respectively, with 18 bases between them. Germline CDR1 and CDR2: SGDLS and YYNGEE. The CDR3 DNA reads TGTGCCAGCTCCAACGGGCAGGGGCCCGATACGCAGTATTTT. Residues: CASSNGQGPDTQYF.

This clonotype was seen at least ten times. The chain carries TRBV14 and TRBJ2-1; 7 bases are a match to TRBD1. V lost 0 bases to trimming and J lost 10 bases; unmatched junction nucleotides: 12. The germline gives CDR1 SGHDN, CDR2 FVKESK. The CDR3 loop spans 16 amino acids. The CDR3 coding sequence is TGTGCCAGCAGCCAAGATAGAGGGGGCCTCTCTAGGGAGCAGTTCTTC. Amino acid sequence: CASSQDRGGLSREQFF. Variable domain in full (rest from reference TRBV14 and TRBJ2-1): EAGVTQFPSHSVIEKGQTVTLRCDPISGHDNLYWYRRVMGKEIKFLLHFVKESKQDESGMPNNRFLAERTGGTYSTLKVQPAELEDSGVYFCASSQDRGGLSREQFFGPGTRLTVL.

In this sample, this clonotype turned up a few times. The chain joins TRBV3-1 to TRBJ1-6; D is ambiguous. Germline loops: CDR1 LGHDT, CDR2 YNNKEL (reference sequence). The V gene lost 4 bases and the J gene lost 5 bases, with 15 bases spanning the gap. The CDR3 runs to 16 residues. Here the CDR3 reads CASSLRIGRDNSPLHF. The CDR3 DNA reads TGTGCCAGCAGCCTCCGGATTGGGAGGGATAATTCACCCCTCCACTTT. The variable domain in full, with the rest retrieved from reference TRBV3-1 and TRBJ1-6, is DTAVSQTPKYLVTQMGNDKSIKCEQNLGHDTMYWYKQDSKKFLKIMFSYNNKELIINETVPNRFSPKSPDKAHLNLHINSLELGDSAVYFCASSLRIGRDNSPLHFGNGTRLTVT.